Shown below are 5 T cell receptor beta chains from a single sample sequenced in a study of shared clonotypes between healthy human individuals. Clones were read by immunoSEQ multiplex PCR, and TCRdb kept only the in-frame ones, dropping some. The data contain about a million clones, 65% to 75% of them seen just once; the ten biggest clones take up about 1.5%. Sequencing input: memory CD4+ T cells sorted from blood. Noted subset: CD45RA-negative fraction. Receptor source: a man between 18 and 29 years old in good health.

The chain links TRBV6-1 to TRBJ1-2; D uncertain. The CDR3 is 15 residues long. Germline V lookup: CDR1 MNHNS, CDR2 SASEGT. V lost 0 bases and J 5 bases, leaving 13 bases between the germline ends. The chain's CDR3 is CASSEAWGRDYGYTF. DNA of the CDR3: TGTGCCAGCAGTGAAGCTTGGGGTAGGGATTATGGCTACACCTTC.

The table lists this clone with many counts. The chain recombines TRBV5-1 with TRBJ2-3; 10 positions match TRBD2. Trimming took 4 bases from V and 4 from J; bases not matched to a gene: 6. The CDR3 runs 15 residues. Per germline, CDR1 SGHRS and CDR2 YFSETQ. Written as DNA, the CDR3 is TGCGCCAGCAGCAACCCTAGCGGGAGCGCAGATACGCAGTATTTT. This gives the protein CASSNPSGSADTQYF.

This chain links TRBV28 with TRBJ2-7; TRBD1 matches 9 bases. The CDR3 consists of 15 residues. Germline loops: CDR1 MDHEN, CDR2 SYDVKM. Unmatched junction bases numbered 7, after V lost 6 bases and J lost 1 base. This chain's CDR3 is CASSTPGQGSYEQYF. The CDR3, as DNA: TGTGCCAGCAGCACCCCGGGACAGGGATCCTACGAGCAGTACTTC.

The CDR3 reads CASSQEVYNEQFF. The CDR3 coding sequence is TGCGCCAGCAGCCAAGAAGTGTACAATGAGCAGTTCTTC. This chain links TRBV4-3 with TRBJ2-1; D unclear. V lost 0 bases, J lost 4 bases, and 4 bases lay in between. The germline gives CDR1 LGHNA, CDR2 YSLEER. The CDR3 has 13 amino acids.

This rearrangement joins TRBV2 to TRBJ1-1; no reliable D call. Germline CDR1 reads SNHLY; CDR2 reads FYNNEI. Trimming took 6 bases from V and 2 from J, leaving 10 bases between them. The CDR3 is made up of 13 amino acids. CDR3 sequence reads: CASSETGNTEAFF. The CDR3 DNA is TGTGCCAGCAGCGAGACGGGAAACACTGAAGCTTTCTTT.